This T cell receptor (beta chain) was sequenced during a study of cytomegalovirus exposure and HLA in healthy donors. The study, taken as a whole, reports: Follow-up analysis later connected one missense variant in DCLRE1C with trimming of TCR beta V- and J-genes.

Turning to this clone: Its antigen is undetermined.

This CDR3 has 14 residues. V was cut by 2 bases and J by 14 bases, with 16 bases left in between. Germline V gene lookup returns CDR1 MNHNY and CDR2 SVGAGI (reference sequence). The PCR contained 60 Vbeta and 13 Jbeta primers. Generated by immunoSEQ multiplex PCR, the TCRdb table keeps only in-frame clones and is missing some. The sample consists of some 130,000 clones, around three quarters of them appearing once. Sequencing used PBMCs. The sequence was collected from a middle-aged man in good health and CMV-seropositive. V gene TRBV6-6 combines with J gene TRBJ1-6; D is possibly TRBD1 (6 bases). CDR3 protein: CASSYQRQDVSLHF. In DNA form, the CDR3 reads TGTGCCAGCAGTTACCAAAGACAGGATGTATCCCTCCACTTT.